What follows are 4 T cell receptor beta chains derived from one specimen sequenced in a study of shared clonotypes between healthy human individuals. Sequenced by immunoSEQ multiplex PCR; TCRdb stores in-frame clones only, minus some. The sample includes around 180,000 clones, roughly 91% of them seen just once. Sequencing was performed on naive CD4+ T cells sorted from blood. Specified subset: CD45RA+ positively selected. The source of these receptors is a woman between 25 and 40 years old in good health.

V gene TRBV6-6 combines with J gene TRBJ2-5; tentative D call: TRBD2 (5 bases). This CDR3 has 12 amino acids. Per germline, CDR1 MNHNY and CDR2 SVGAGI (reference sequence). The V gene lost 10 bases and the J gene lost 2 bases, with 11 bases spanning the gap. The CDR3 here is CAISGNQETQYF. DNA of the CDR3: TGTGCCATATCGGGAAATCAAGAGACCCAGTACTTC.

The V gene is TRBV11-1, the J gene TRBJ2-3; TRBD2 matches 7 bases. CDR3 size: 15 residues. Trimming at V came to 5 bases and at J to 1 base, leaving 6 bases not matched to a gene. Germline V gives CDR1 SGHAT, CDR2 FQDESV (reference sequence). The CDR3 loop reads CASSQVAGRTDTQYF. For the CDR3, the DNA is TGTGCCAGCAGCCAAGTAGCGGGCCGCACAGATACGCAGTATTTT.

V is TRBV30 and J is TRBJ1-6, with 7 bases aligning to TRBD1. Germline CDR1 reads GTSNPN; CDR2 reads SVGIG (reference sequence). The CDR3 spans 13 residues. V lost 6 bases, J lost 6 bases, and 5 bases stayed unmatched. DNA of the CDR3: TGTGCCTGCAGGGGGTACATTAATTCACCCCTCCACTTT. Translated, it gives CACRGYINSPLHF.

The chain combines TRBV28 with TRBJ1-3; tentative D call: TRBD1 (6 bases). CDR1 is MDHEN and CDR2 is SYDVKM in the germline V gene. The CDR3 covers 16 residues. V lost 5 bases and J lost 4, with 18 bases in between. CDR3 residues: CASSGGWGAKGNTIYF. The CDR3 DNA sequence: TGTGCCAGCAGTGGTGGTTGGGGGGCGAAGGGAAACACCATATATTTT.